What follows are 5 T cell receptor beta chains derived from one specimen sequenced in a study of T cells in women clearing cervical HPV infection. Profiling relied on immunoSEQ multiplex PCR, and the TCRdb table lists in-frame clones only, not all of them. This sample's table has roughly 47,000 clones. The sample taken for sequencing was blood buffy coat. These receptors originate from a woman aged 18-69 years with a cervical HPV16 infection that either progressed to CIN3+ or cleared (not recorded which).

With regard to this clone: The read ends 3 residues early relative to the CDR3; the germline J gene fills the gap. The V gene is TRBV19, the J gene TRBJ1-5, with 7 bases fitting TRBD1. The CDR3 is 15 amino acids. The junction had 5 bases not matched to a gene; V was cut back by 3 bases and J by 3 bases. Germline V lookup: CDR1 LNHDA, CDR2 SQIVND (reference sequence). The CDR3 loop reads CASSMWGQTNQPQHF. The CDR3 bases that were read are TGTGCCAGTAGTATGTGGGGACAGACCAATCAGCCC.

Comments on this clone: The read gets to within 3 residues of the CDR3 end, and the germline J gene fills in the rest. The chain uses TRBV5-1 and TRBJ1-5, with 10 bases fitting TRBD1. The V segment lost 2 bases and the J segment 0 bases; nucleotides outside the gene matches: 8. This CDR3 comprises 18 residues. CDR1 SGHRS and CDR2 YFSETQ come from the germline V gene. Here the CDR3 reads CASSFGQGVPYSNQPQHF. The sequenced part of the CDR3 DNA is TGCGCCAGCAGCTTTGGACAGGGGGTGCCCTATAGCAATCAGCCC.

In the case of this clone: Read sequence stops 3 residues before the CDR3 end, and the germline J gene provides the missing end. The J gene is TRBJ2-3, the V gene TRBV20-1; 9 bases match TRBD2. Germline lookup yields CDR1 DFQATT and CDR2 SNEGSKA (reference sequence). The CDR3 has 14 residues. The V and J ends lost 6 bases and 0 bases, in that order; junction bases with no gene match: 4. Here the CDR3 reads CSALAGASTDTQYF. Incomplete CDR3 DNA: TGCAGTGCGTTAGCGGGGGCTAGCACAGATACG.

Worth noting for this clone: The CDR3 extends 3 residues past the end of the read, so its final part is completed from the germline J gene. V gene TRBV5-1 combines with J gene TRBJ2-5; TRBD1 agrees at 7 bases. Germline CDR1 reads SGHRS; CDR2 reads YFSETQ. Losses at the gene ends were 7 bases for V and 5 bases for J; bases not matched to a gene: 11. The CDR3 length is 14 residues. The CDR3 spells CASCTTGVRETQYF. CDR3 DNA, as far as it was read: TGCGCCAGCTGCACAACAGGGGTCCGGGAGACC. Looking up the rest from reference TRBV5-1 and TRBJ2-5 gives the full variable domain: KAGVTQTPRYLIKTRGQQVTLSCSPISGHRSVSWYQQTPGQGLQFLFEYFSETQRNKGNFPGRFSGRQFSNSRSEMNVSTLELGDSALYLCASCTTGVRETQYFGPGTRLLVL.

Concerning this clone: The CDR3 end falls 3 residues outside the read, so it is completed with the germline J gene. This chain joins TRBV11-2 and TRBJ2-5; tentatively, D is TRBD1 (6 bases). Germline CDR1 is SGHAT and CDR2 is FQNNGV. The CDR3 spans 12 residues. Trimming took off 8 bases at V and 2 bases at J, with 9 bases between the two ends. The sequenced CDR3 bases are TGTGCCAGCCGACAGGCTCAAGAGACC. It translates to CASRQAQET. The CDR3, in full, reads CASRQAQETQYF.